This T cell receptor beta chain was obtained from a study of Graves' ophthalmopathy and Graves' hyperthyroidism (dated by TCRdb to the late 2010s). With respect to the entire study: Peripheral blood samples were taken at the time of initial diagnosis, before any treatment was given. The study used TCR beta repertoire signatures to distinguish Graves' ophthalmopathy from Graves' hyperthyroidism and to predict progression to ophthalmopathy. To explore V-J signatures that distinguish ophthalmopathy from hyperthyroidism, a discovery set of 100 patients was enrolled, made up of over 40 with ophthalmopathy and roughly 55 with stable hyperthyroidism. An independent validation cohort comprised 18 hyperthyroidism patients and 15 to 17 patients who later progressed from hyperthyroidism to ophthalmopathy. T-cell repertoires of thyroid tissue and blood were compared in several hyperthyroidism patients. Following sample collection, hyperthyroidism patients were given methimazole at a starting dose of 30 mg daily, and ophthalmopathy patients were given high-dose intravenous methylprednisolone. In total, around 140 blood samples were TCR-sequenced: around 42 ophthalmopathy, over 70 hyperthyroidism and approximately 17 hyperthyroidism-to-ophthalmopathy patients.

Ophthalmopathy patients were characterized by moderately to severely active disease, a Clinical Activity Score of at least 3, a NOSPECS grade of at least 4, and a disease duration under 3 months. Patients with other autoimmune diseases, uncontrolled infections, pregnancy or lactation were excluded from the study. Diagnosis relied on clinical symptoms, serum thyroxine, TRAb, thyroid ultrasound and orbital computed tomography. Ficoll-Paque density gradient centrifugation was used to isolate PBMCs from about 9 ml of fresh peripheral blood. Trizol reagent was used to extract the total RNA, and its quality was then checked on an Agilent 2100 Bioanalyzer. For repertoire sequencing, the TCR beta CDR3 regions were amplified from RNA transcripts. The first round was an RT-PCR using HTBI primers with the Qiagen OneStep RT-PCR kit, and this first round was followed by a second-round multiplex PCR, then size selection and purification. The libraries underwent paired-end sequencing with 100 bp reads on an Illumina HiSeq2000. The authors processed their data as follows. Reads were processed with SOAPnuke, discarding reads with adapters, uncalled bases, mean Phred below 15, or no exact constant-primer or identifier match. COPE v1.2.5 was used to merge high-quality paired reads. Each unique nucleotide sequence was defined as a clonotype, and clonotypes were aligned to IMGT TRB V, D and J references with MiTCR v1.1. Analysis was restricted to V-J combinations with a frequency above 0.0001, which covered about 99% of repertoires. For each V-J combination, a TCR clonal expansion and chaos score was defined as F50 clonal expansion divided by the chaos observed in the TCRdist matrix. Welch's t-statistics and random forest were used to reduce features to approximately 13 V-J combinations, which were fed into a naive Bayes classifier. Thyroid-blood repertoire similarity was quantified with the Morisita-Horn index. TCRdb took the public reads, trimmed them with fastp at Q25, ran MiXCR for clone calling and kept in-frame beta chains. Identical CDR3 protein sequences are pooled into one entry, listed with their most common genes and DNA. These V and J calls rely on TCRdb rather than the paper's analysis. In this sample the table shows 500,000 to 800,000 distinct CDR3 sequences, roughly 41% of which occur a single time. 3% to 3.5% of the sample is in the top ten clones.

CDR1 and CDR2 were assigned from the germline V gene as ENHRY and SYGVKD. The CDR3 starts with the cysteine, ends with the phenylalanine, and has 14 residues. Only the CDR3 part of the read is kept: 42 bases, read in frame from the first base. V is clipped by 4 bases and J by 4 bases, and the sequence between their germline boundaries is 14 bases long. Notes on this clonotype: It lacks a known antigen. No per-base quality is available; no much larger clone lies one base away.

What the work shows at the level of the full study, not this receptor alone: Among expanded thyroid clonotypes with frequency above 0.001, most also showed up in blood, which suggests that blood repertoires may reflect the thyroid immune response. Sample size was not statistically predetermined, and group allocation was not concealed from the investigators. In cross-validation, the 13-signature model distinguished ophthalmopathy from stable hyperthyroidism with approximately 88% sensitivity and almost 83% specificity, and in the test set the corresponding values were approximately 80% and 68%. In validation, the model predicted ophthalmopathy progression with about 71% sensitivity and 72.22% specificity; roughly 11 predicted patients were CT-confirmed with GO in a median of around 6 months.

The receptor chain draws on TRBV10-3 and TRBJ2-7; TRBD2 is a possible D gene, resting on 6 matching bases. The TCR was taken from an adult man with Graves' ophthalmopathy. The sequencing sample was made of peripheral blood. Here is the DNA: TGTGCCATCAGTGTGGAGGGTATAGGTTACGAGCAGTACTTC. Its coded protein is CAISVEGIGYEQYF.